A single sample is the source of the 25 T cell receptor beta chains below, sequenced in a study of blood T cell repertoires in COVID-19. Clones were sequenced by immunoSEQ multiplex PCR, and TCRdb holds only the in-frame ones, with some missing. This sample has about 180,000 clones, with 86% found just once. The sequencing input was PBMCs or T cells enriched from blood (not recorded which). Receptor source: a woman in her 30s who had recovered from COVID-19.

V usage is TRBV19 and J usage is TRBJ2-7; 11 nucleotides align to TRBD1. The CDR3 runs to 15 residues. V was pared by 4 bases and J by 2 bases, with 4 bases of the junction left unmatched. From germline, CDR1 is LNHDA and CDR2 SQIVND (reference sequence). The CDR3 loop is CASSTWDRGTYEQYF. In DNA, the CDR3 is TGTGCCAGTAGTACATGGGACAGGGGGACCTACGAGCAGTACTTC.

The CDR3 nucleotides are TGTGCCAGCCGAGCCGGGACAGAGGATCAGCCCCAGCATTTT. Its protein product is CASRAGTEDQPQHF. This chain joins TRBV27 and TRBJ1-5; 7 nucleotides agree with TRBD1. The CDR3 covers 14 residues. CDR1 and CDR2 from the germline V gene are MNHEY and SMNVEV (reference sequence). Germline trimming cut 8 bases from V and 5 bases from J; bases unmatched to any gene: 9.

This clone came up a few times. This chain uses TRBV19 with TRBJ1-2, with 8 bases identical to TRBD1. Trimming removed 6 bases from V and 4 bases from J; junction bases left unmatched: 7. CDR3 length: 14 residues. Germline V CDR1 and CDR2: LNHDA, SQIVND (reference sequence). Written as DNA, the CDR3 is TGTGCCAGTAGGACCAGGGGGCGCAGCTATGGCTACACCTTC. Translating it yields CASRTRGRSYGYTF.

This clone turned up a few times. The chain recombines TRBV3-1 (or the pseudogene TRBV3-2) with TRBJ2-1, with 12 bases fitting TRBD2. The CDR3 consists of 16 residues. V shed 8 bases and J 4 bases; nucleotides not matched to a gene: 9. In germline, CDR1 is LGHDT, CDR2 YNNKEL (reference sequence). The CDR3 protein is CASGLAGGRGYNEQFF. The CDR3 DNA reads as TGTGCCAGCGGTCTAGCGGGAGGGCGGGGGTACAATGAGCAGTTCTTC.

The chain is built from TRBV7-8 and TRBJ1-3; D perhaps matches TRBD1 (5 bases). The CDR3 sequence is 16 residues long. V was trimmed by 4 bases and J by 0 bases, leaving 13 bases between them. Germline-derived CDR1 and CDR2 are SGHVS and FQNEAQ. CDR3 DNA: TGTGCCAGCAGCTCGCGGGGACGGTCCTCTGGAAACACCATATATTTT. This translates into CASSSRGRSSGNTIYF.

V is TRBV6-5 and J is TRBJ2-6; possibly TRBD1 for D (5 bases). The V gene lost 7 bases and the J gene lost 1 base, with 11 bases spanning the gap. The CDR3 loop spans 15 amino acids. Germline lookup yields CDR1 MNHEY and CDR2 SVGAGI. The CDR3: CASKTGGSGANVLTF. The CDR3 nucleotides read TGTGCCAGCAAAACAGGTGGTTCTGGGGCCAACGTCCTGACTTTC.

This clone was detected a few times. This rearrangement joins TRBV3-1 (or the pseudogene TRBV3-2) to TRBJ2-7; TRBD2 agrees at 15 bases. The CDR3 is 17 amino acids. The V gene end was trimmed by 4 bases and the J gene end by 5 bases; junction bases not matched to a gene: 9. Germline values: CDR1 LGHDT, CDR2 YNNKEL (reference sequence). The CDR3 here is CASSPRTSGREDHEQYF. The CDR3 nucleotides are TGTGCCAGCAGCCCTAGGACTAGCGGGAGGGAGGACCACGAGCAGTACTTC.

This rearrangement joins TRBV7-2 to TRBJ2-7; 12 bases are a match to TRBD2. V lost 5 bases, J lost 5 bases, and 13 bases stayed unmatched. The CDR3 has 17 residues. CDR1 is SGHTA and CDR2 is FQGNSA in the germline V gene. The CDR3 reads CASSPGPLAGGFDEQYF. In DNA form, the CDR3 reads TGTGCCAGCAGCCCCGGCCCCCTAGCGGGAGGGTTCGACGAGCAGTACTTC.

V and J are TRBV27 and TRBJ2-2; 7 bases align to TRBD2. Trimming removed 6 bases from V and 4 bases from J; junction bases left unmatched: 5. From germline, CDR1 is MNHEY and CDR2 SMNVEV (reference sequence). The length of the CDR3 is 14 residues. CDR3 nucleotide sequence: TGTGCCAGCAGGGAGGGAGGGACCACCGGGGAGCTGTTTTTT. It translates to CASREGGTTGELFF.

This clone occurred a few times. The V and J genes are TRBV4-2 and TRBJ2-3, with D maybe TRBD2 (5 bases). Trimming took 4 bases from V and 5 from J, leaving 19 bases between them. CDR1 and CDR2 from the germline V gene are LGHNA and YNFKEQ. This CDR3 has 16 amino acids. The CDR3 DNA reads TGTGCCAGCAGCCGTGAGACGGACCCTCGGGGAGATACGCAGTATTTT. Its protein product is CASSRETDPRGDTQYF.

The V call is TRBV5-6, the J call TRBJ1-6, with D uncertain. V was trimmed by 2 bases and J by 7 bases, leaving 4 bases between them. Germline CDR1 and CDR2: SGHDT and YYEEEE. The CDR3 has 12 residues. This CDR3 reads CASSFRNSPLHF. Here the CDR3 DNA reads TGTGCCAGCAGCTTCAGGAATTCACCCCTCCACTTT. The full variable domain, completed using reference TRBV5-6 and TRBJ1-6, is DAGVTQSPTHLIKTRGQQVTLRCSPKSGHDTVSWYQQALGQGPQFIFQYYEEEERQRGNFPDRFSGHQFPNYSSELNVNALLLGDSALYLCASSFRNSPLHFGNGTRLTVT.

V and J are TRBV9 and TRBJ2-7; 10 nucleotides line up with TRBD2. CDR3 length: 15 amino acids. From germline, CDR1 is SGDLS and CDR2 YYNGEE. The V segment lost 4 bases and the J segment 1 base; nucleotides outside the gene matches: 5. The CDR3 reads CASSPGTSASYEQYF. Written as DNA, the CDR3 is TGTGCCAGCAGCCCTGGGACTAGCGCTTCCTACGAGCAGTACTTC.

CDR3 in amino acids: CASRLSGTGTDTQYF. CDR3 bases: TGTGCCAGCAGGCTATCCGGGACAGGCACAGATACGCAGTATTTT. The chain recombines TRBV2 with TRBJ2-3; 7 bases match TRBD1. With 6 bases clipped from V and 1 base from J, the junction kept 7 bases outside the gene matches. Germline V gene data show CDR1 as SNHLY and CDR2 as FYNNEI. CDR3 size: 15 residues.

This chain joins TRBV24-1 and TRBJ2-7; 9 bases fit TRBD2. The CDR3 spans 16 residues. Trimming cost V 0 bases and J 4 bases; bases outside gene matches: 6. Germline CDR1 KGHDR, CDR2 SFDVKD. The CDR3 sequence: CATSDLSPSGIYEQYF. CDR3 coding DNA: TGTGCCACCAGTGATTTGTCTCCTAGCGGGATTTACGAGCAGTACTTC.

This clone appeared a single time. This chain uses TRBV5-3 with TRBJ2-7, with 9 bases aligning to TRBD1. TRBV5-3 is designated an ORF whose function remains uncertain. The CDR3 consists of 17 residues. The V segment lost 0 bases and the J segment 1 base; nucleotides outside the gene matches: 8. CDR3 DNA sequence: TGTGCCAGAAGCTTGGCGACCTGGGACAGGGAGTCCTACGAGCAGTACTTC. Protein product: CARSLATWDRESYEQYF.

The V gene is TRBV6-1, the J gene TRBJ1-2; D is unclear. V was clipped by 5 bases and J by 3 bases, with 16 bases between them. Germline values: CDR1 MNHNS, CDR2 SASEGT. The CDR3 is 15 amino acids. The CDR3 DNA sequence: TGTGCCAGCAGTACCGCCTTTGAGGAGGACTATGGCTACACCTTC. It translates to CASSTAFEEDYGYTF.

CDR3 amino acids: CASSAHLGPGELFF. CDR3 bases: TGTGCCAGCAGCGCCCATCTGGGGCCCGGGGAGCTGTTTTTT. V and J are TRBV5-4 and TRBJ2-2; possibly TRBD1 for D (5 bases). V lost 4 bases, J lost 6 bases, and 13 bases lay in between. This CDR3 comprises 14 residues. The germline CDR1 and CDR2 sequences are SGHNT and YYREEE (reference sequence).

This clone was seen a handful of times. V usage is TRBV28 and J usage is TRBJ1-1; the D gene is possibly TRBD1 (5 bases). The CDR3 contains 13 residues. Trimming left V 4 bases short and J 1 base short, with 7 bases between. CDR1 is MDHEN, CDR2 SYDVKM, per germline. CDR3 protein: CASSSTENTEAFF. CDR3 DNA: TGTGCCAGCAGTTCGACAGAGAACACTGAAGCTTTCTTT.

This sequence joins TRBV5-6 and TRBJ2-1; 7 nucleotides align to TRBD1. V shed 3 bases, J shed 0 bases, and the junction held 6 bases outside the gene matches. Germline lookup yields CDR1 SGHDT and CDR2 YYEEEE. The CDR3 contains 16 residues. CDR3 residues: CASSSLTGSSYNEQFF. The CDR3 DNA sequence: TGTGCCAGCAGCTCGCTGACAGGGAGCTCCTACAATGAGCAGTTCTTC. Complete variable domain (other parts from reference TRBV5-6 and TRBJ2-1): DAGVTQSPTHLIKTRGQQVTLRCSPKSGHDTVSWYQQALGQGPQFIFQYYEEEERQRGNFPDRFSGHQFPNYSSELNVNALLLGDSALYLCASSSLTGSSYNEQFFGPGTRLTVL.

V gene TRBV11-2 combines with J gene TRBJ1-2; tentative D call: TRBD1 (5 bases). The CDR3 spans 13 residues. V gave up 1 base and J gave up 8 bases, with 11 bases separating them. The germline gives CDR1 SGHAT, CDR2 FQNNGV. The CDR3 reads CASSLGQGLGYTF. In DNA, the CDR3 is TGTGCCAGCAGCTTAGGCCAGGGTTTGGGCTACACCTTC.

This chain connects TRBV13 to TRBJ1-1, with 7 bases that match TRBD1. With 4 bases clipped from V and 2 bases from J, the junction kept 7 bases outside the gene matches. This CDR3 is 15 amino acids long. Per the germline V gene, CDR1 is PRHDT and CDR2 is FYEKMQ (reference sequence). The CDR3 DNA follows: TGTGCCAGCAGCTCACAGGGGTGGGAAAACACTGAAGCTTTCTTT. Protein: CASSSQGWENTEAFF.

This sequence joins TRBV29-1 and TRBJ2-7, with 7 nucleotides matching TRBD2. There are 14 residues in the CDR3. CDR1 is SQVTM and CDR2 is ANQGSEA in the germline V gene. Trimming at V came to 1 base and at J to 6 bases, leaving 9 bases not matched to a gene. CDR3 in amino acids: CSVEGERGAGEQYF. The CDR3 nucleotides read TGCAGCGTTGAAGGGGAGCGGGGCGCGGGCGAGCAGTACTTC.

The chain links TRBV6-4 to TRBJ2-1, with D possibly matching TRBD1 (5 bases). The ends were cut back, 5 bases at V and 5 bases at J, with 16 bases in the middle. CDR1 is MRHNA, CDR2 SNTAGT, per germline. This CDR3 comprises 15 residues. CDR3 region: CASSPTASFNNEQFF. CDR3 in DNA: TGTGCCAGCAGTCCGACAGCAAGTTTTAACAATGAGCAGTTCTTC.

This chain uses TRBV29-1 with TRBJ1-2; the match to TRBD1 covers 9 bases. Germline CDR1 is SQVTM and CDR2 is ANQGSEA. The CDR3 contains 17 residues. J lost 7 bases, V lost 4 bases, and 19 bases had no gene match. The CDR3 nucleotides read TGCAGCGTTGTGAAAGCCGGGACAGGGACATCGCTGGGTGGCTACACCTTC. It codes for CSVVKAGTGTSLGGYTF. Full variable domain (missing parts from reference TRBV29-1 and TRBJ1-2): SAVISQKPSRDICQRGTSLTIQCQVDSQVTMMFWYRQQPGQSLTLIATANQGSEATYESGFVIDKFPISRPNLTFSTLTVSNMSPEDSSIYLCSVVKAGTGTSLGGYTFGSGTRLTVV.

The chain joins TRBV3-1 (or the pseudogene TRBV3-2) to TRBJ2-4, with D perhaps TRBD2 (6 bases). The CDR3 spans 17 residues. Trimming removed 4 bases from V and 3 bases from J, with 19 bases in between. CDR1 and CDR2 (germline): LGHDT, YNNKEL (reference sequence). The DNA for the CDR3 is TGTGCCAGCAGCCCTCCGGGGGTTCTGGCGGGCAAAAACATTCAGTACTTC. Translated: CASSPPGVLAGKNIQYF.